This T cell receptor beta chain was profiled in a study of cytomegalovirus exposure and HLA in healthy donors. Findings of the study overall: Later analysis identified 15,000 to 20,000 TCR beta sequences associated with HLA alleles, using a false discovery rate threshold of 0.05.

In the case of this clone: Its antigen remains unidentified.

CDR3 length equals 18 residues. The junction had 14 bases not matched to a gene; V was cut back by 5 bases and J by 0 bases. Germline V gene sequence: CDR1 LNHDA, CDR2 SQIVND (reference sequence). With 60 Vbeta and 13 Jbeta primers, the PCR was carried out. The repertoire was sequenced with immunoSEQ multiplex PCR; TCRdb's copy has only in-frame clones and lacks some. The sample includes 180,000 or so clones. The sequence derives from a boy aged 10-17 years in good health and CMV-seronegative. The sequencing input was PBMCs. V is TRBV19 and J is TRBJ2-5; 8 nucleotides line up with TRBD1. This chain's CDR3 is CASSPTGGEAAYQETQYF. The CDR3 coding sequence is TGTGCCAGTAGTCCCACAGGGGGTGAAGCGGCCTACCAAGAGACCCAGTACTTC. Variable domain in full (rest from reference TRBV19 and TRBJ2-5): DGGITQSPKYLFRKEGQNVTLSCEQNLNHDAMYWYRQDPGQGLRLIYYSQIVNDFQKGDIAEGYSVSREKKESFPLTVTSAQKNPTAFYLCASSPTGGEAAYQETQYFGPGTRLLVL.